The 17 T cell receptor beta chains in this list originate from one sample, sequenced in a study of cytomegalovirus exposure and HLA in healthy donors. Some clones are missing from TCRdb's copy, which holds only in-frame ones; the method was immunoSEQ multiplex PCR. The table includes fewer than 150,000 clones, around 88% detected once. Sequences were obtained from PBMCs. Every receptor here comes from a woman between 18 and 29 years old in good health and CMV-seropositive.

The genes are TRBV6-1 and TRBJ2-7, with a tentative D call TRBD1 (6 bases). Germline assignment: CDR1 MNHNS and CDR2 SASEGT. This CDR3 has 15 amino acids. V was clipped by 5 bases and J by 5 bases, with 19 bases between them. The CDR3 DNA sequence: TGTGCCAGCAGTACCAAGGACAGCGGTATCCACGAGCAGTACTTC. It yields the protein CASSTKDSGIHEQYF.

Only a few counts were recorded for this clone. The chain uses TRBV20-1 and TRBJ1-1, with D perhaps matching TRBD1 (6 bases). Trimming removed 4 bases from V and 10 bases from J, with 13 bases in between. The V gene's germline CDR1 is DFQATT and CDR2 SNEGSKA (reference sequence). This CDR3 has 11 amino acids. CDR3 loop: CSATGDLGAFF. The CDR3 nucleotides are TGCAGTGCTACAGGGGATCTGGGAGCTTTCTTT.

The J gene is TRBJ1-2, the V gene TRBV5-4; D is possibly TRBD1 (5 bases). The V and J ends lost 2 bases and 8 bases respectively, with 10 bases between them. The CDR3 covers 12 residues. The germline V gene has CDR1 SGHNT and CDR2 YYREEE (reference sequence). The CDR3 reads CASSFDSAGYTF. As DNA, the CDR3 is TGTGCCAGCAGCTTTGACAGTGCCGGCTACACCTTC.

The J gene is TRBJ2-3, the V gene TRBV15, with 9 bases matching TRBD2. Germline V gene data show CDR1 as LNHNV and CDR2 as YYDKDF (reference sequence). The CDR3 length is 16 residues. V shed 0 bases, J shed 4 bases, and the junction held 5 bases outside the gene matches. CDR3 loop: CATSRDPAGGPDTQYF. As DNA, the CDR3 is TGTGCCACCAGCAGAGATCCCGCGGGAGGGCCAGATACGCAGTATTTT.

The chain joins TRBV5-1 to TRBJ1-2, with 8 bases fitting TRBD1. J was trimmed by 2 bases and V by 2 bases; bases with no gene match: 11. CDR1 is SGHRS, CDR2 YFSETQ, per germline. The CDR3 extends over 17 amino acids. CDR3 sequence reads: CASSFSPRDRQNYGYTF. The CDR3 coding sequence is TGCGCCAGCAGCTTTTCCCCGCGGGACAGGCAGAACTATGGCTACACCTTC.

J is TRBJ1-3 and V is TRBV5-1; D not resolved. V dropped 1 base and J dropped 0 bases, with 11 bases sitting between them. CDR3 size: 16 residues. CDR1 and CDR2 (germline): SGHRS, YFSETQ. The CDR3 DNA is TGCGCCAGCAGCTTGATGACGGGGAGCTCTGGAAACACCATATATTTT. Protein sequence: CASSLMTGSSGNTIYF.

V gene TRBV29-1 combines with J gene TRBJ2-1, with a tentative D call TRBD2 (5 bases). This CDR3 region has 14 residues. The V and J ends lost 6 bases and 0 bases respectively, with 12 bases between them. The germline V gene encodes CDR1 SQVTM and CDR2 ANQGSEA. CDR3 DNA: TGCAGCGTCCTTAGCGAAAGCTCCTACAATGAGCAGTTCTTC. Its translation is CSVLSESSYNEQFF.

The chain recombines TRBV28 with TRBJ1-5; D remains unclear. V was cut by 4 bases and J by 5 bases, with 9 bases left in between. The CDR3 sequence is 13 residues long. Germline lookup yields CDR1 MDHEN and CDR2 SYDVKM. DNA for the CDR3: TGTGCCAGCAGTTCGAGGGTCCATCAGCCCCAGCATTTT. It yields the protein CASSSRVHQPQHF.

The gene calls are TRBV19 and TRBJ2-3; 12 bases align to TRBD2. V shed 3 bases and J 4 bases; nucleotides not matched to a gene: 14. The germline V gene has CDR1 LNHDA and CDR2 SQIVND (reference sequence). This CDR3 comprises 19 residues. The CDR3: CASSMTSGGSGGGPDTQYF. DNA of the CDR3: TGTGCCAGTAGTATGACTAGCGGGGGCTCCGGAGGGGGGCCAGATACGCAGTATTTT.

CDR3 region: CASNSGTVLYEQYF. CDR3 in DNA: TGTGCCAGCAACTCCGGGACAGTCCTCTACGAGCAGTACTTC. The chain has TRBV9 and TRBJ2-7, with TRBD1 matching over 7 bases. Germline lookup yields CDR1 SGDLS and CDR2 YYNGEE. The CDR3 has 14 amino acids. J lost 3 bases, V lost 6 bases, and 9 bases had no gene match.

The V call is TRBV29-1, the J call TRBJ1-2; TRBD1 agrees at 8 bases. V trimming: 6 bases; J trimming: 8 bases; junction bases outside the gene matches: 14. The CDR3 is 14 amino acids. Germline CDR1 and CDR2: SQVTM and ANQGSEA. The CDR3 here is CSVIGQSDRGGYTF. The CDR3 coding sequence is TGCAGCGTGATTGGACAGTCTGACAGGGGAGGCTACACCTTC.

CDR3 in amino acids: CASSLSTGTGNTIYF. CDR3 coding DNA: TGTGCCAGCAGCCTATCGACAGGGACCGGAAACACCATATATTTT. The gene calls are TRBV28 and TRBJ1-3, with 7 nucleotides matching TRBD1. The CDR3 loop spans 15 amino acids. Germline assignment: CDR1 MDHEN and CDR2 SYDVKM. J was trimmed by 4 bases and V by 6 bases; bases with no gene match: 9.

The chain uses TRBV11-3 and TRBJ1-2; maybe TRBD1 (6 bases). The length of the CDR3 is 13 residues. CDR1 and CDR2 (germline): SGHNT, YENEEA. With 5 bases removed from V and 2 bases from J, the gap between germline ends came to 9 bases. CDR3 amino acids: CASSQGQNYGYTF. CDR3 DNA: TGTGCCAGCAGCCAGGGGCAGAACTATGGCTACACCTTC.

The CDR3 is CASSDPTGGQPQHF. The CDR3, as DNA: TGTGCCAGCAGCGATCCGACAGGAGGACAGCCCCAGCATTTT. The chain couples TRBV28 to TRBJ1-5; tentative D call: TRBD1 (6 bases). There are 14 residues in the CDR3. Per germline, CDR1 MDHEN and CDR2 SYDVKM. The V end was cut by 6 bases, the J end by 7 bases, with 16 bases between.

V gene TRBV9 combines with J gene TRBJ2-3; no reliable D call. Trimming cost V 3 bases and J 0 bases, with 11 bases left between them. This CDR3 spans 15 amino acids. Germline CDR1 is SGDLS and CDR2 is YYNGEE. The CDR3 region has the DNA TGTGCCAGCAGCGCACTTCCCTTTAGCACAGATACGCAGTATTTT. Translation: CASSALPFSTDTQYF.

The chain combines TRBV5-4 with TRBJ1-2, with no clear D. The length of the CDR3 is 16 residues. From germline, CDR1 is SGHNT and CDR2 YYREEE (reference sequence). Trimming removed 0 bases at V and 4 bases at J, with 16 bases between. The CDR3 coding sequence is TGTGCCAGCAGCTTGGATGGGCAGGTCCCCGTCTATGGCTACACCTTC. Translating gives CASSLDGQVPVYGYTF.

This chain joins TRBV19 and TRBJ2-3, with D uncertain. Trimming took 4 bases from V and 4 from J, leaving 6 bases between them. The CDR3 spans 12 residues. The V gene's germline CDR1 is LNHDA and CDR2 SQIVND (reference sequence). Here the CDR3 reads CASSTQADTQYF. The CDR3 nucleotides are TGTGCCAGTAGTACCCAGGCAGATACGCAGTATTTT.